This T cell receptor beta chain was captured by sequencing in a study of blood T cell repertoires in COVID-19. Across the study: Donors in the United States, Italy and Spain gave samples during acute or convalescent COVID-19. Nucleic acid was either cDNA or gDNA, and it came from T cells, B-cell-depleted T cells, or PBMCs.

As processed by the authors: Estimated nucleated cell counts came from reference gene primer amplification. Clones were sequenced by immunoSEQ multiplex PCR, and TCRdb holds only the in-frame ones, with some missing. V and J calls and clone size are copied from that table; D and trimming were computed from the DNA. In the table there are approximately 240,000 clones, under 90% of which are singletons. There are 15 residues in the CDR3. The V gene's germline CDR1 is SGHNT and CDR2 YENEEA. The ends lost 3 bases at V and 10 bases at J; junction bases unmatched: 7. The chain employs TRBV11-3 and TRBJ2-1; TRBD2 aligns across 12 bases. The sample consisted of peripheral blood. The sequence was collected from a woman aged 80 or over with active or convalescent COVID-19. The CDR3 DNA sequence: TGTGCCAGCAGCTTTCTCGGAACTAGCGGGAGGGAGCAGTTCTTC. It specifies CASSFLGTSGREQFF. Filled out from reference TRBV11-3 and TRBJ2-1, the complete variable domain reads EAGVVQSPRYKIIEKKQPVAFWCNPISGHNTLYWYLQNLGQGPELLIRYENEEAVDDSQLPKDRFSAERLKGVDSTLKIQPAELGDSAVYLCASSFLGTSGREQFFGPGTRLTVL.